This T cell receptor beta chain was captured by sequencing in a study of blood T cell repertoires in COVID-19. At the level of the study: There were acute and convalescent COVID-19 samples, and they came from the United States, Italy and Spain. PBMCs, B-cell-depleted T cells, or T cells provided the cDNA or gDNA that made up the material.

In germline, CDR1 is SGHTA, CDR2 FQGNSA. The CDR3 runs to 15 residues. The V and J ends lost 5 bases and 5 bases respectively, with 17 bases between them. In the original workflow: Scientists estimated how many nucleated cells there were by amplifying reference gene primers. Clones were sequenced by immunoSEQ multiplex PCR, and TCRdb holds only the in-frame ones, with some missing. That table is the source of V, J and clone size, and D and trimming were worked out from the DNA. The table includes some 50,000 clones, approximately 83% detected once. The V gene is TRBV7-2, the J gene TRBJ2-3, with no clear D. The material sequenced was peripheral blood. The origin of this receptor is a man between 65 and 79 years old with acute or convalescent COVID-19. The CDR3 here is CASSLVDGGIDTQYF. The CDR3, as DNA: TGTGCCAGCAGCCTGGTTGACGGCGGCATAGATACGCAGTATTTT.